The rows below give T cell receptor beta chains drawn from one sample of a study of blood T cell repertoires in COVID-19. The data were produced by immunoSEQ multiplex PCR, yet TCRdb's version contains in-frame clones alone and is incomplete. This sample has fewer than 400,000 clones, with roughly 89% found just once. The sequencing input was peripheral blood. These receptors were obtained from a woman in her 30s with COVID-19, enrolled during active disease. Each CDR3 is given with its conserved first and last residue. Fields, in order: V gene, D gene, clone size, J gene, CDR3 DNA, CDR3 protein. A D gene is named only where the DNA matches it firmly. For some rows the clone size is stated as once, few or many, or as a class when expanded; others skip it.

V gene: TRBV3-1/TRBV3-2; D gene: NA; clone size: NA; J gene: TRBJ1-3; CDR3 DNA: TGTGCCAGCAGCCAAGATCCTTTCTCTGGAAACACCATATATTTT; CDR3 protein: CASSQDPFSGNTIYF
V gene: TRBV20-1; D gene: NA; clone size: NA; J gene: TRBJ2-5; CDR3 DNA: TGCAGTGTTACGTCCCGCCGGGCCCAGTACTTC; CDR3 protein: CSVTSRRAQYF
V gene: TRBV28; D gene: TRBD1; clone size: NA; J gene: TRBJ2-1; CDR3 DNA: TGTGCCAGCAGACAGGGACAGGGAGCTTACAATGAGCAGTTCTTC; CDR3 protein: CASRQGQGAYNEQFF
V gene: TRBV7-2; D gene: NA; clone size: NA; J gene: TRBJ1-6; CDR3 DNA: TGTGCCAGCAGCTTAGGTATCAGGACTCAAACAAACGGTTCACCCCTCCACTTT; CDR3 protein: CASSLGIRTQTNGSPLHF
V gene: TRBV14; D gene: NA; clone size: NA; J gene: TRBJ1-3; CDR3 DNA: TGTGCCAGCGGCGACAGTGCCTCTGGAAACACCATATATTTT; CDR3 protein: CASGDSASGNTIYF
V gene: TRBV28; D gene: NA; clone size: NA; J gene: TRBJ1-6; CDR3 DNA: TGTGCCAGCAGTTTGGAGGGACGGCCTTTATCACCCCTCCACTTT; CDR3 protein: CASSLEGRPLSPLHF
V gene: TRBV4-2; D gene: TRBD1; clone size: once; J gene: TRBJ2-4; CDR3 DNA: TGTGCCAGCAGCCTTTTCGGACAGGCTGGCATTCAGTACTTC; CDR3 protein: CASSLFGQAGIQYF
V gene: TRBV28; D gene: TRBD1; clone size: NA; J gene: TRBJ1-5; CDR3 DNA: TGTGCCAGCAGCCTCGGGACAGTAGACTATAGCAATCAGCCCCAGCATTTT; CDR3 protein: CASSLGTVDYSNQPQHF
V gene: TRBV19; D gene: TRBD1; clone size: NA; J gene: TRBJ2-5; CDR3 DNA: TGTGCCAGTAGTATTGGGCGTGGGACAGTTCAAGAGACCCAGTACTTC; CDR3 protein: CASSIGRGTVQETQYF
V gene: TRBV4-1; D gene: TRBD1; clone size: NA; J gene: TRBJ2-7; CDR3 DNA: TGCGCCAGCAGCCTCGGACAGGCCTCCTCCTACGAGCAGTACTTC; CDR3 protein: CASSLGQASSYEQYF
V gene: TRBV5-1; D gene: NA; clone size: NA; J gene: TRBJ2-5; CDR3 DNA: TGCGCCAGCAGCTGGGCTCGAGAGACCCAGTACTTC; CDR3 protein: CASSWARETQYF
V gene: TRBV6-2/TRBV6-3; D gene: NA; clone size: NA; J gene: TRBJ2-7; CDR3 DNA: TGTGCCAGCAGCCCGGGACTCGGCTACGAGCAGTACTTC; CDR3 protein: CASSPGLGYEQYF
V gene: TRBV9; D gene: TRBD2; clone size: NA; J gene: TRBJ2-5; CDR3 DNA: TGTGCCAGCAGCGTAGCGGGAGGGGGATACCAAGAGACCCAGTACTTC; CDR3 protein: CASSVAGGGYQETQYF
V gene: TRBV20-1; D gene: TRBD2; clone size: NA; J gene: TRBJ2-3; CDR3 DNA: TGCAGTGCTAGTCTAGCGGGGCGTACAGATACGCAGTATTTT; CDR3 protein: CSASLAGRTDTQYF
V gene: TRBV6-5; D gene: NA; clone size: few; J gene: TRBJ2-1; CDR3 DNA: TGTGCCAGCACCCGGGGGGCGAATTACAATGAGCAGTTCTTC; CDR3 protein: CASTRGANYNEQFF
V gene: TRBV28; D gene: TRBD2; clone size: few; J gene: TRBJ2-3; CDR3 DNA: TGTGCCAGCGGATTAGCGGGGGACGGTATGACAGATACGCAGTATTTT; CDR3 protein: CASGLAGDGMTDTQYF
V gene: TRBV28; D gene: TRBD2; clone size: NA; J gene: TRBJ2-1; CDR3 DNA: TGTGCCAGCAGGGTACTGGGGACTAGCGTTAACAATGAGCAGTTCTTC; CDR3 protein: CASRVLGTSVNNEQFF
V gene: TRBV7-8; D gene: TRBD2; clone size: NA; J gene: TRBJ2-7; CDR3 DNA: TGTGCCAGCAGCCCCGGGACTAGACTTGTCGAGCAGTACTTC; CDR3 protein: CASSPGTRLVEQYF
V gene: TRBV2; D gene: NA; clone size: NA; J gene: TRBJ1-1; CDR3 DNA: TGTGCCAGTAAGGTAGGGAGCACTGAAGCTTTCTTT; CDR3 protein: CASKVGSTEAFF
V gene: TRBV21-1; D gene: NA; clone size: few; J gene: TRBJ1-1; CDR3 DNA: TGTGCCAGCAGCAAAGGAGAACGAGGGTCCATGAACACTGAAGCTTTCTTT; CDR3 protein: CASSKGERGSMNTEAFF
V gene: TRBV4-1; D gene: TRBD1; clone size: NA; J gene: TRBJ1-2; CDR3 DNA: TGCGCCAGCAGCCAACCCGGTCAGGGGGATGGCTACACCTTC; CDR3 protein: CASSQPGQGDGYTF
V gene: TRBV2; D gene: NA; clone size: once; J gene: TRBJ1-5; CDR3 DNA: TGTGCCAGCAGTGAAGCGGGGGCTCAAACGAATCAGCCCCAGCATTTT; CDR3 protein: CASSEAGAQTNQPQHF
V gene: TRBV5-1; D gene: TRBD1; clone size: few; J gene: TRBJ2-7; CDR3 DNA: TGCGCCAGCACTTACGGCGGGACAGGCAACGAGCAGTACTTC; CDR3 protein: CASTYGGTGNEQYF
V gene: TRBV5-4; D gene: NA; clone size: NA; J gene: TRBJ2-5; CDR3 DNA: TGTGCCAGCAGTACCGGACCCGGGGAGGAGACCCAGTACTTC; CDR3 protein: CASSTGPGEETQYF
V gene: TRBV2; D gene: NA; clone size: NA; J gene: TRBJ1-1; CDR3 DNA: TGTGCCAGCTGTCCCGGGTGGAACACTGAAGCTTTCTTT; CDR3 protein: CASCPGWNTEAFF
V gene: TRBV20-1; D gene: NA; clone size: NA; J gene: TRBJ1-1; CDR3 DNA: TGCAGTGCTAGTCCGGGGGTCCTTCTGAACACTGAAGCTTTCTTT; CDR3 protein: CSASPGVLLNTEAFF
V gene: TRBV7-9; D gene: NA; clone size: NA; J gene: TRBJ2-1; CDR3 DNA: TGTGCCAGCAGCAAGGGACTGAATGAGCAGTTCTTC; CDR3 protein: CASSKGLNEQFF
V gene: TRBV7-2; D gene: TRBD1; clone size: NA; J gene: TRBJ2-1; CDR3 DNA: TGTGCCAGCAGATCAGGGACAGGGTGGGACAATGAGCAGTTCTTC; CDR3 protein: CASRSGTGWDNEQFF
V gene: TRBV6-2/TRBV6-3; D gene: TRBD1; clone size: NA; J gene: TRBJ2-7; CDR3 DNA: TGTGCCAGCAGTTACACCTGGGACAGAACCTACGAGCAGTACTTC; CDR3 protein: CASSYTWDRTYEQYF
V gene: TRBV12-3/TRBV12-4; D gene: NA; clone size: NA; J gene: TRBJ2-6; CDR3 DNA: TGTGCCAGCAGGGCTTCTGGGGCCAACGTCCTGACTTTC; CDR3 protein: CASRASGANVLTF
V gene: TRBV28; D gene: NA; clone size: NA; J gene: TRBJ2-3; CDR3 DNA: TGTGCCAGCAGTCCCCGTAATTACTATAGCACAGATACGCAGTATTTT; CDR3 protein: CASSPRNYYSTDTQYF